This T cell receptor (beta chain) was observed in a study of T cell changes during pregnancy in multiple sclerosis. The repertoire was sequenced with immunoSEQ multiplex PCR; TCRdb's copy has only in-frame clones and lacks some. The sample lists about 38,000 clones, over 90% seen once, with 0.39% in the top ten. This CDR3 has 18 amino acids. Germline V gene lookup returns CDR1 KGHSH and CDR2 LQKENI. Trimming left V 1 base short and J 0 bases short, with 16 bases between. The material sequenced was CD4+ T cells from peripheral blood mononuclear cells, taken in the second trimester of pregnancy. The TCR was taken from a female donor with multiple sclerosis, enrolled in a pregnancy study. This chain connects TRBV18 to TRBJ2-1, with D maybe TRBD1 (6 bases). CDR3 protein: CASSPRTGSPTSYNEQFF. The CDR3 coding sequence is TGTGCCAGCTCACCACGCACAGGGTCCCCGACCTCCTACAATGAGCAGTTCTTC.